This TCR beta chain was retrieved from a study of blood T cell repertoires in COVID-19. The CDR3 loop spans 15 amino acids. Germline assignment: CDR1 KGHSH and CDR2 LQKENI. Trimming stripped 1 base from V and 9 bases from J, with 16 bases between. Per the original data handling: Researchers report that nucleated cell counts were estimated from reference gene primer amplification. Measured with immunoSEQ multiplex PCR; TCRdb has only the in-frame clones, and not every one. V and J calls plus clone size are reproduced from that table; the DNA served to infer D and trimming. Of approximately 160,000 clones in the sample, 93% were seen once.

The source of this sequence is a woman aged 55-69 years with COVID-19, enrolled during active disease. The sequencing sample was made of peripheral blood. The chain recombines TRBV18 with TRBJ2-1; tentative D call: TRBD1 (5 bases). CDR3 loop: CASSPRQTPWGEQFF. CDR3 nucleotides: TGTGCCAGCTCACCACGACAGACCCCCTGGGGTGAGCAGTTCTTC.